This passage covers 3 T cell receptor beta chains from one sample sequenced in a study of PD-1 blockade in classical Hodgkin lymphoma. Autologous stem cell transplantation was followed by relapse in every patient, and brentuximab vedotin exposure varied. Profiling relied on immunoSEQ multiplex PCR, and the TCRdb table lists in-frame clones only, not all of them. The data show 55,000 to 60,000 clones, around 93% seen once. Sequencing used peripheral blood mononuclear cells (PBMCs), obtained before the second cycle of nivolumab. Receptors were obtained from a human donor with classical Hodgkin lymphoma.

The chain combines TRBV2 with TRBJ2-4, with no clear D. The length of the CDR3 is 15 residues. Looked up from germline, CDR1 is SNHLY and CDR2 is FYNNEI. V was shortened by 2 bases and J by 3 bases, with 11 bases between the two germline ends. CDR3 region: CASSEHLGIKNIQYF. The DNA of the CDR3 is TGTGCCAGCAGTGAACATTTGGGGATCAAAAACATTCAGTACTTC.

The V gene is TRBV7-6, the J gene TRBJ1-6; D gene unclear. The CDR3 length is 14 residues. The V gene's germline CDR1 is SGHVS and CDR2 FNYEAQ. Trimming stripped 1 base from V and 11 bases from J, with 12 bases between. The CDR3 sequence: CASSLGAVSPPLHF. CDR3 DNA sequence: TGTGCCAGCAGCTTAGGGGCAGTCAGCCCACCCCTCCACTTT.

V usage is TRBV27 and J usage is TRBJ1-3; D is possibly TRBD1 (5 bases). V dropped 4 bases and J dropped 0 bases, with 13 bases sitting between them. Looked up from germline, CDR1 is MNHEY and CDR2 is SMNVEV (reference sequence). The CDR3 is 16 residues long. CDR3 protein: CASSYEQENSGNTIYF. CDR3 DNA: TGTGCCAGCAGTTACGAACAGGAAAACTCTGGAAACACCATATATTTT.